Below, 10 T cell receptor beta chains from the same sample are listed, as sequenced in a study of CD8+ T cells in alopecia areata. Investigators isolated RNA and reverse transcribed it into cDNA to act as the sequencing template. The assay was immunoSEQ multiplex PCR, and TCRdb's table has in-frame clones only and misses some. This sample carries about 200,000 clones, under 80% of them seen once, and the ten largest clones take approximately 1.2%. Treatment of the sample: oral pan-JAK inhibitor, 5-10 mg twice daily. This specimen was CD4+ T cells sorted from blood, taken around week 49, from a patient treated with tofacitinib. The source of these receptors is a human donor with alopecia areata.

In this sample, this clone turned up a few times. V and J are TRBV30 and TRBJ2-3, with D possibly being TRBD1 or TRBD2 (6 bases each). The germline CDR1 and CDR2 sequences are GTSNPN and SVGIG (reference sequence). V lost 6 bases and J lost 4, with 20 bases in between. The CDR3 loop spans 15 amino acids. CDR3 residues: CACSGPGASSDTQYF. CDR3 DNA sequence: TGTGCCTGTTCCGGGCCGGGGGCCTCATCAGATACGCAGTATTTT.

The chain couples TRBV11-2 to TRBJ2-1; D uncertain. The germline gives CDR1 SGHAT, CDR2 FQNNGV. Deletions cut 5 bases from V and 5 bases from J, with 10 bases between. This CDR3 has 13 residues. CDR3 sequence reads: CASSHRPNNEQFF. The CDR3 DNA is TGTGCCAGCAGCCACAGACCGAACAATGAGCAGTTCTTC.

In this sample, this clone turned up a few times. The rearrangement uses TRBV5-1 and TRBJ1-5; TRBD1 might be the D (5 bases). Germline V gene lookup returns CDR1 SGHRS and CDR2 YFSETQ. V was trimmed by 1 base and J by 4 bases, leaving 9 bases between them. There are 14 residues in the CDR3. The chain's CDR3 is CASSLWGGNQPQHF. CDR3 DNA sequence: TGCGCCAGCAGCTTGTGGGGGGGAAATCAGCCCCAGCATTTT.

V is TRBV6-1 and J is TRBJ1-5; 7 positions match TRBD1. There are 15 residues in the CDR3. Germline V gives CDR1 MNHNS, CDR2 SASEGT. The J segment lost 4 bases and the V segment lost 7 bases, leaving 10 bases of the junction unmatched. CDR3 nucleotides: TGTGCCAGCAAGATATCGGGACAGATAAATCAGCCCCAGCATTTT. Its protein product is CASKISGQINQPQHF.

The V call is TRBV4-3, the J call TRBJ2-1; tentatively, D is TRBD1 (5 bases). Between the trimmed V and J ends, which lost 0 bases and 2 bases, there was a span of 11 bases. The CDR3 is 16 residues long. Per germline, CDR1 LGHNA and CDR2 YSLEER. The CDR3 DNA reads as TGCGCCAGCAGCCAAGATGGGCAGGGTCCCTACAATGAGCAGTTCTTC. It encodes CASSQDGQGPYNEQFF.

The V and J genes are TRBV6-5 and TRBJ2-3; perhaps TRBD2 as D (6 bases). Germline loops: CDR1 MNHEY, CDR2 SVGAGI. Trimming took off 5 bases at V and 9 bases at J, with 18 bases between the two ends. The CDR3 totals 14 residues. The CDR3 DNA reads TGTGCCAGCAGTGAGGAAGGACACGGGAGCACGCAGTATTTT. Amino acid sequence: CASSEEGHGSTQYF.

V and J are TRBV11-2 and TRBJ1-1; D is unresolved. Between the trimmed V and J ends, which lost 5 bases and 1 base, there was a span of 8 bases. Germline V lookup: CDR1 SGHAT, CDR2 FQNNGV. The length of the CDR3 is 13 residues. The CDR3 coding sequence is TGTGCCAGCAGCAAACAGACGAACACTGAAGCTTTCTTT. This gives the protein CASSKQTNTEAFF.

Worth noting for this clone: The sample holds other DNA sequences that translate to the same CDR3. This chain connects TRBV29-1 to TRBJ2-1, with TRBD2 as a possible D gene (5 bases). CDR3 length: 14 residues. The V gene's germline CDR1 is SQVTM and CDR2 ANQGSEA. Trimming removed 4 bases from V and 0 bases from J, with 10 bases in between. CDR3 in DNA: TGCAGCGTTGTCAGCGGCAGCTCCTACAATGAGCAGTTCTTC. Translated: CSVVSGSSYNEQFF.

This rearrangement joins TRBV7-8 to TRBJ1-1; maybe TRBD1 (6 bases). The CDR3 loop spans 16 amino acids. The germline V gene encodes CDR1 SGHVS and CDR2 FQNEAQ. Trimming took 0 bases from V and 2 from J, leaving 13 bases between them. CDR3 sequence reads: CASSLALAQGNTEAFF. CDR3 in DNA: TGTGCCAGCAGCTTAGCGCTTGCACAGGGAAACACTGAAGCTTTCTTT.

This clone occurred once. The chain couples TRBV30 to TRBJ1-1; TRBD1 aligns across 8 bases. The CDR3 runs 12 residues. Germline lookup yields CDR1 GTSNPN and CDR2 SVGIG (reference sequence). The V segment lost 1 base and the J segment 11 bases; nucleotides outside the gene matches: 6. CDR3 DNA sequence: TGTGCCTGGAGTGATCAGCAGGGGGCGGCTTTCTTT. This translates into CAWSDQQGAAFF.